This entry lists 21 T cell receptor beta chains sequenced from one sample in a study of cytomegalovirus exposure and HLA in healthy donors. 60 Vbeta and 13 Jbeta primers were used in PCR. TCRdb's table, derived via immunoSEQ multiplex PCR, lists solely in-frame clones and lacks some. The sample holds some 150,000 clones, about 61% seen once. Specimen: PBMCs. The receptors come from a woman in her thirties or forties in good health and CMV-seronegative.

The chain employs TRBV6-4 and TRBJ2-1; 9 bases are a match to TRBD1. Germline-derived CDR1 and CDR2 are MRHNA and SNTAGT. The CDR3 runs to 14 residues. Trimming took 4 bases from V and 5 from J; bases not matched to a gene: 3. In nucleotides, the CDR3 is TGTGCCAGCAGTGTCCGACAGGGGGACAATGAGCAGTTCTTC. This sequence encodes CASSVRQGDNEQFF.

V usage is TRBV7-9 and J usage is TRBJ2-7; tentatively, D is TRBD2 (6 bases). The CDR3 covers 14 residues. Trimming took off 4 bases at V and 4 bases at J, with 14 bases between the two ends. Germline assignment: CDR1 SEHNR and CDR2 FQNEAQ (reference sequence). This CDR3 reads CASSSVAEDYEQYF. CDR3 DNA: TGTGCCAGCAGCTCCGTAGCGGAGGATTACGAGCAGTACTTC.

The chain carries TRBV5-1 and TRBJ2-1; D is unresolved. The CDR3 contains 16 residues. The V and J ends lost 4 bases and 1 base respectively, with 15 bases between them. The germline V gene has CDR1 SGHRS and CDR2 YFSETQ. The CDR3 reads CASSPNSFASYNEQFF. The DNA for the CDR3 is TGCGCCAGCAGCCCGAACTCGTTCGCATCCTACAATGAGCAGTTCTTC.

This rearrangement joins TRBV9 to TRBJ1-1; 7 bases line up with TRBD1. The CDR3 sequence is 16 residues long. J was trimmed by 2 bases and V by 0 bases; bases with no gene match: 7. Germline V gene data show CDR1 as SGDLS and CDR2 as YYNGEE. The CDR3 DNA reads as TGTGCCAGCAGCGTAGATGGGGGGACAGTTAACACTGAAGCTTTCTTT. As protein: CASSVDGGTVNTEAFF. Supplemented by reference TRBV9 and TRBJ1-1, the full variable domain reads DSGVTQTPKHLITATGQRVTLRCSPRSGDLSVYWYQQSLDQGLQFLIQYYNGEERAKGNILERFSAQQFPDLHSELNLSSLELGDSALYFCASSVDGGTVNTEAFFGQGTRLTVV.

J is TRBJ2-7 and V is TRBV28; D is possibly TRBD2 (5 bases). The CDR3 contains 12 residues. The germline CDR1 and CDR2 sequences are MDHEN and SYDVKM. Trimming took 10 bases from V and 0 from J, leaving 10 bases between them. CDR3 nucleotides: TGTGCCACCACCGGGGACTCCTACGAGCAGTACTTC. Translated: CATTGDSYEQYF. The entire variable domain, with the rest obtained from reference TRBV28 and TRBJ2-7, is as follows: DVKVTQSSRYLVKRTGEKVFLECVQDMDHENMFWYRQDPGLGLRLIYFSYDVKMKEKGDIPEGYSVSREKKERFSLILESASTNQTSMYLCATTGDSYEQYFGPGTRLTVT.

The table lists this clone with a few counts. The CDR3 here is CASSYSKEYEQYF. CDR3 coding DNA: TGTGCCAGCAGTTACTCGAAAGAGTACGAGCAGTACTTC. This chain links TRBV6-5 with TRBJ2-7; D is uncertain. V dropped 0 bases and J dropped 4 bases, with 7 bases sitting between them. CDR1 is MNHEY, CDR2 SVGAGI, per germline. This CDR3 contains 13 residues.

In this sample, this clone turned up a few times. This chain links TRBV25-1 with TRBJ2-7; maybe TRBD1 (5 bases). The CDR3 runs to 15 residues. CDR1 MGHDK and CDR2 SYGVNS come from the germline V gene. V was pared by 3 bases and J by 2 bases, with 14 bases between. The CDR3 DNA is TGTGCCAGCAGTGAGACAGAGGCTATGGCCTACGAGCAGTACTTC. Translating it yields CASSETEAMAYEQYF.

The chain employs TRBV7-2 and TRBJ1-1; the match to TRBD1 covers 9 bases. Germline V gene lookup returns CDR1 SGHTA and CDR2 FQGNSA. The CDR3 loop spans 15 amino acids. After removal of 3 bases from V and 4 bases from J, the junction contained 6 bases not matched to a gene. CDR3 nucleotide sequence: TGTGCCAGCAGCTTTACAGGGGGCCGGAGCACTGAAGCTTTCTTT. Translating it yields CASSFTGGRSTEAFF. Full variable domain (rest looked up from reference TRBV7-2 and TRBJ1-1): GAGVSQSPSNKVTEKGKDVELRCDPISGHTALYWYRQSLGQGLEFLIYFQGNSAPDKSGLPSDRFSAERTGGSVSTLTIQRTQQEDSAVYLCASSFTGGRSTEAFFGQGTRLTVV.

This clone was observed a few times. The chain has TRBV2 and TRBJ1-2; a weak D match, TRBD1 (5 bases). The CDR3 consists of 15 residues. Trimming removed 2 bases from V and 0 bases from J, with 10 bases in between. The germline CDR1 and CDR2 sequences are SNHLY and FYNNEI. CDR3 DNA: TGTGCCAGCAGTGAAAACAGGCTCCCTAACTATGGCTACACCTTC. Protein: CASSENRLPNYGYTF.

This chain links TRBV7-6 with TRBJ2-5; D is possibly TRBD1 (5 bases). V was clipped by 5 bases and J by 2 bases, with 12 bases between them. CDR1 SGHVS and CDR2 FNYEAQ come from the germline V gene. There are 14 residues in the CDR3. In DNA form, the CDR3 reads TGTGCCAGCAGCAAACAGGTGACACAAGAGACCCAGTACTTC. It codes for CASSKQVTQETQYF.

J is TRBJ1-1 and V is TRBV30, with a possible D match to TRBD1 (5 bases). This CDR3 comprises 14 residues. Trimming pared 2 bases from V and 4 bases from J, leaving 14 bases between. Germline V gene sequence: CDR1 GTSNPN, CDR2 SVGIG (reference sequence). This CDR3 is CAWSFAGSGTEAFF. CDR3 DNA: TGTGCCTGGAGTTTCGCAGGGTCGGGCACTGAAGCTTTCTTT.

The J gene is TRBJ2-3, the V gene TRBV11-1, with D possibly matching TRBD1 (6 bases). The V end lost 2 bases, the J end lost 3 bases, and 18 bases lay between the germline ends. Germline CDR1 reads SGHAT; CDR2 reads FQDESV (reference sequence). This CDR3 has 17 residues. The CDR3 coding sequence is TGTGCCAGCAGCTTATTGCCACCGTGGACAGAAACAGATACGCAGTATTTT. This translates into CASSLLPPWTETDTQYF. Full variable domain (outside the CDR3, taken from reference TRBV11-1 and TRBJ2-3): EAEVAQSPRYKITEKSQAVAFWCDPISGHATLYWYRQILGQGPELLVQFQDESVVDDSQLPKDRFSAERLKGVDSTLKIQPAELGDSAMYLCASSLLPPWTETDTQYFGPGTRLTVL.

This clone was recorded once. The chain has TRBV6-5 and TRBJ2-3; 8 bases fit TRBD2. The length of the CDR3 is 11 residues. Germline trimming cut 7 bases from V and 9 bases from J; bases unmatched to any gene: 3. Germline CDR1 is MNHEY and CDR2 is SVGAGI. The CDR3 DNA reads TGTGCCAGCACCGGGGGGGGGACGCAGTATTTT. Its protein product is CASTGGGTQYF.

This clone was counted a single time. This CDR3 is CASSPPGTNTGELFF. DNA for the CDR3: TGTGCCAGCAGTCCCCCGGGAACGAACACCGGGGAGCTGTTTTTT. The chain has TRBV6-6 and TRBJ2-2; D might be TRBD2 (5 bases). V lost 5 bases and J 0 bases, leaving 10 bases between the germline ends. This CDR3 region has 15 residues. The V gene's germline CDR1 is MNHNY and CDR2 SVGAGI (reference sequence).

The genes are TRBV4-1 and TRBJ2-4; 9 bases line up with TRBD2. The V and J ends lost 3 bases and 0 bases, in that order; junction bases with no gene match: 9. This CDR3 is 18 amino acids long. Germline V gene data show CDR1 as MGHRA and CDR2 as YSYEKL. In DNA form, the CDR3 reads TGCGCCAGCAGCCAGGGCTTACTAGCGGGCGTAGCCAAAAACATTCAGTACTTC. Its protein is CASSQGLLAGVAKNIQYF.

The gene calls are TRBV6-1 and TRBJ2-7; D is unresolved. Germline CDR1 MNHNS, CDR2 SASEGT. The CDR3 is made up of 11 amino acids. Trimming took off 7 bases at V and 6 bases at J, with 10 bases between the two ends. The CDR3, as DNA: TGTGCCAGCATCTGGCAGGCCGAGCAGTACTTC. It codes for CASIWQAEQYF.

The rearrangement joins TRBV6-1 to TRBJ2-5; 8 bases fit TRBD1. The CDR3 is 12 amino acids. Germline trimming cut 8 bases from V and 5 bases from J; bases unmatched to any gene: 4. Germline V gene lookup returns CDR1 MNHNS and CDR2 SASEGT. DNA for the CDR3: TGTGCCAGCTCTTACAGGGGGGAGACCCAGTACTTC. Translating gives CASSYRGETQYF.

This clone turned up a few times. The CDR3 DNA is TGTGCCATTACCCCCCGTACAGCTAGCACAGATACGCAGTATTTT. It encodes CAITPRTASTDTQYF. The chain couples TRBV28 to TRBJ2-3; no reliable D call. V was cut by 10 bases and J by 0 bases, with 17 bases left in between. This CDR3 has 15 residues. Per the germline V gene, CDR1 is MDHEN and CDR2 is SYDVKM.

The genes are TRBV10-3 and TRBJ1-1; TRBD1 aligns across 7 bases. This CDR3 is 15 amino acids long. Germline loops: CDR1 ENHRY, CDR2 SYGVKD. After removal of 4 bases from V and 8 bases from J, the junction contained 13 bases not matched to a gene. The DNA of the CDR3 is TGTGCCATCAGTGGGATACAGGGGCCCGCGTTGGAAGCTTTCTTT. Amino acids: CAISGIQGPALEAFF.

The gene calls are TRBV19 and TRBJ2-7; TRBD2 is a possible D gene (6 bases). The CDR3 loop spans 14 amino acids. The germline V and J ends were trimmed by 5 bases and 3 bases, with 14 bases remaining between them. From germline, CDR1 is LNHDA and CDR2 SQIVND (reference sequence). The CDR3 region is CASSSPGTYYEQYF. CDR3 coding DNA: TGTGCCAGTAGTTCTCCCGGGACTTACTACGAGCAGTACTTC.

The V and J genes are TRBV30 and TRBJ1-5; the D is unclear. There are 15 residues in the CDR3. Trimming removed 0 bases at V and 0 bases at J, with 9 bases between. CDR1 and CDR2 from the germline V gene are GTSNPN and SVGIG (reference sequence). The CDR3 nucleotides are TGTGCCTGGAGTGTACGACTGAATAGCAATCAGCCCCAGCATTTT. Translated, it gives CAWSVRLNSNQPQHF. The full variable domain, rest sourced from reference TRBV30 and TRBJ1-5, is SQTIHQWPATLVQPVGSPLSLECTVEGTSNPNLYWYRQAAGRGLQLLFYSVGIGQISSEVPQNLSASRPQDRQFILSSKKLLLSDSGFYLCAWSVRLNSNQPQHFGDGTRLSIL.